The sequence of this TCR beta chain was determined in a study of cytomegalovirus exposure and HLA in healthy donors (dated by TCRdb to about 2017). Notes on the research overall: An earlier analysis of approximately 600 of the donors reported about 290 Gb of sequence data and approximately 110 million unique TCR beta sequences from roughly 200 million T cells. Among the roughly 400 genotyped donors, approximately 82% belonged to the genetic ancestry cluster associated with self-reported Caucasian donors. Rather than drawing on any new phenotypic data, the later analysis identified candidate immune exposures from TCR beta sequences and the way those sequences occurred across donors. All discovery cohort repertoires had been generated using a single sequencing platform. HLA typing included class I and class II loci at four-digit resolution. A separate validation cohort of roughly 130 different subjects was used in addition to the roughly 720-subject first cohort. Among about 370 genotyped donors of the cohort, an average of about 220,000 unique TCR beta nucleotide sequences was sequenced per donor, of which about 18% were non-productive. Several DR-DQ haplotypes were treated as single units for association and clustering because of strong linkage in the cohort. The number of typed donors differed by locus: roughly 629-640 for A, B, C, DRB1 and DQB1; approximately 520 for DQA1; roughly 600 for DPA1; and 400 to 480 for DPB1. About 310 gigabases of sequencing data and roughly 90 million unique TCR sequences were included in an early release covering roughly 600 HLA-typed donors. To predict cytomegalovirus infection status, the study brought together high-throughput TCR immunosequencing, statistical association of individual TCRs with disease status, and machine learning. Donor age, sex, ethnicity and CMV serostatus were collected together with the repertoire data. The aim of the study was to test whether cataloging public T cell receptors could identify signatures of past pathogen exposure. The T cell repertoires of around 730 subjects were profiled by immunosequencing and related to cytomegalovirus serostatus. To decide whether each TCR beta V gene segment behaved as functional or pseudogenic, an earlier analysis of some 570 of the donors relied on high-throughput TCR beta sequencing. A later analysis re-analyzed previously published TCR beta repertoires from roughly 630 donors and added high-resolution HLA genotyping to study TCR occurrence patterns. In a later genetic analysis, genome-wide SNP genotypes for about three fifths of the roughly 670 donors were used, and that subset was treated as a discovery cohort.

Library creation used the immunoSEQ multiplex PCR assay. A mixture of 60 forward primers for TCR Vbeta segments and 13 reverse primers for TCR Jbeta segments was used in the multiplex PCR. A multiplex PCR assay on genomic DNA amplified the CDR3 region of rearranged TCR beta genes. Amplified TCR beta libraries were sequenced as 87-base-pair reads on the Illumina HiSeq System. The paper's data handling went like this. In a later analysis, tens of millions of unique TCR beta chains were counted across the 500 to 850 repertoires, and around 11 million of these chains were shared by at least two donors. To remove PCR and sequencing errors, raw reads were error-corrected and collapsed into unique sequences using a nearest-neighbor algorithm that merged closely related sequences. Alignment of CDR3 sequences to IMGT reference sequences was used to assign V, D and J gene segments. For a sequence to be retained, at least a six-nucleotide match to both a V gene segment and a J gene segment was required. Rearrangements were called productive when the CDR3 lacked stop codons and stayed in frame with V and J; all others were non-productive. Following IMGT convention, CDR3 was defined as the stretch from the second conserved V-encoded cysteine up to the conserved J-encoded phenylalanine. In an earlier analysis of around 600 of the donors, sequences lacking an unambiguous match to a single V gene segment were excluded. In an earlier analysis of around 590 of the donors, a V segment was called functional when productive rearrangements were above 56.7%, and segregating when the standard deviation between donors exceeded 5%. A statistical classification framework was built to diagnose cytomegalovirus status from the catalog of TCR beta chain sequences. A later analysis assigned V and J genes by comparing TCR nucleotide sequences with IMGT/GENE-DB human TR gene sequences. Using the TCRdist pipeline, a later analysis assigned CDR3 sequences along with most-parsimonious VDJ recombination scenarios. In a later analysis, each TCR beta chain was defined by its CDR3 amino acid sequence together with its V-gene family, and reads lacking a unique V-gene family were excluded. To address suspected cross-contamination and a sequencing artifact, a later analysis removed 592 highly shared, low-generation-probability nucleotide sequences. A later analysis calculated a clonal expansion index for each public chain from normalized within-repertoire ranks of inferred template counts. A later analysis computed generation probabilities with a VDJ recombination model fitted to out-of-frame rearrangements, and checked the results against IGoR. In a later analysis, TCR-TCR, TCR-HLA and TCR-CMV co-occurrence was scored with hypergeometric tests, and a repertoire-size bias correction was applied to TCR pairs. A later analysis estimated false discovery rates by permuting HLA or CMV assignments 20 times. A later analysis grouped co-occurring TCRs with DBSCAN, adding TCRdist sequence similarity when clustering within HLA-allele-positive subsets. Co-occurrence clustering excluded repertoires with fewer than 30,000 or more than 120,000 public chains, plus five with anomalous nucleotide sharing. The clones in this table, taken by TCRdb from immuneACCESS, are in-frame only. Not every clone is retained; where verified, under half of the shortfall comes from an unresolved V gene, and the cause of the rest is unknown. D and trimming were read from the DNA, whereas the V and J calls and clone size are those reported in that table. The sample contains around 150,000 clones, about 74% of them found a single time. Together, the top ten hold approximately 2% of the sample.

Study-level results and caveats: The earlier analysis of some 560 of the donors excluded 15 to 20 rarely observed V segments, including chromosome 9 orphons, because counts were too low. In an earlier analysis of 587 of the donors, most TCR beta V segments appeared in productive rearrangements about 87% or about 30% of the time, broadly matching IMGT annotations. When HLA alleles, especially DR and DQ, strongly co-occurred, TCR associations were difficult to assign to individual alleles. Linkage disequilibrium might explain the correlated functional status among segregating V segments, but an unknown experimental factor could not be excluded. Because HLA typing was missing for some donors at each locus, association tests included only the typed subset. According to a later analysis, parvovirus B19, influenza, CMV and Epstein-Barr virus appeared linked to several top co-occurrence clusters. Because the 87-base-pair reads could not distinguish some IMGT-functional V segments, including TRBV6-2 and TRBV6-3, those segments were excluded. The sequencing pipeline was judged likely to have produced a cluster of highly shared sequence variants as a technical artifact. Compared with equally common non-associated chains, HLA-associated TCR beta chains in a later analysis were more clonally expanded and had lower generation probabilities. Most TCR sequences were observed very rarely across donors, whereas some public TCRs were present in many individuals. The classifier was reported to diagnose cytomegalovirus status with high specificity and sensitivity in both the original and validation cohorts. The authors suggested that the approach could potentially be extended to other disease states and immunological phenotypes. The only immune exposure information available for the cohort was CMV serostatus. A later analysis found that TCR association rates varied across HLA loci, with DRB1 alleles showing the most associated TCRs and HLA-C alleles the fewest. Three of the identified cytomegalovirus-associated TCR beta chains were confirmed in vitro to be specific for cytomegalovirus antigens. Most CMV-associated TCR beta chains appeared to be HLA-restricted in a later analysis, and the HLA associations seemed to be driven largely by CMV exposure. A total of 150 or so TCR beta chains were listed by the study as associated with cytomegalovirus. Specific HLA alleles were associated with around 18,000 TCR beta sequences at a false discovery rate of 0.05 in a later analysis. Roughly uniform sequencing depth across donors was assumed in presence/absence analyses, although this assumption may not hold. In a later genetic analysis, fewer N-insertions in productive TCRs were reported among donors in an Asian-associated ancestry cluster than the roughly 700-donor mean. The cohort was sequenced for TCR beta chains only, and without alpha or paired-chain data the features that could be detected were limited. A further reported finding was that TCR beta sequences accurately predicted the HLA-A and HLA-B alleles for most subjects in the first cohort. An association between a missense DCLRE1C variant and V-gene and J-gene trimming of TCR beta chains was found in a later genetic analysis and replicated in an independent cohort.

The cohort was made up of under 800 healthy bone marrow donors. All cohort members were sampled while nominally healthy, although unrecorded immune exposures were likely present. The donor tested CMV seronegative, placing the donor among the roughly 350 seronegative members of the cohort. A peripheral blood sample was collected from each donor, and TCR beta sequencing was performed on peripheral blood mononuclear cells. Genomic DNA was extracted from the blood cell samples with the Qiagen DNeasy Blood Extraction Kit. Points on this clone: Its antigen specificity is not known. No much larger clone is present one base from it, and per-base qualities are unavailable.

Including cysteine and phenylalanine, the CDR3 has 13 amino acids. Left in the record is the CDR3 DNA by itself, 39 bases read in frame from the first base. Ends trimmed: V by 6 bases, J by 3 bases; bases unmatched to a gene: 5. CDR1 and CDR2 are read off the germline V gene as KGHSH and LQKENI. The chain couples TRBV18 to TRBJ2-7, with 7 bases in between that match TRBD1. This TCR was recovered from a man aged 25-45 years in good health and CMV-seronegative. What was sequenced was PBMCs. At the DNA level, the sequence is TGTGCCAGCTCGGCCGGGACAGACTACGAGCAGTACTTC. Its amino acids are CASSAGTDYEQYF.